This T cell receptor (beta chain) was identified in a study of TIL therapy for anti-PD-1-resistant metastatic lung cancer. Study at large: Median tumor mutation burden was 1.5 mutations per megabase.

Sequencing used immunoSEQ v3. Libraries were sequenced to 2 million to 2.5 million read pairs (survey) or roughly 4.5-6 million (deep). Data came from immunoSEQ multiplex PCR; TCRdb stores just in-frame clones and leaves some out. The sample consists of about 50,000 clones, approximately 79% of them appearing once. Time point meaning: pre-treatment sample, taken before nivolumab and TIL therapy. Germline CDR1 and CDR2: SGHTA and FQGNSA. The V gene lost 4 bases and the J gene lost 1 base, with 10 bases spanning the gap. The length of the CDR3 is 14 residues. The chain has TRBV7-2 and TRBJ1-1; weak D call: TRBD1 (6 bases). The sequencing used blood, collected at baseline. This sequence originates from a woman aged 25-85 years with non-small cell lung cancer. CDR3 sequence (DNA): TGTGCCAGCAGCTGGGGACACCCGAACACTGAAGCTTTCTTT. Its translation is CASSWGHPNTEAFF.